The 25 T cell receptor beta chains below come from one sample, sequenced in a study of blood T cell repertoires in COVID-19. Libraries were prepared by immunoSEQ multiplex PCR; TCRdb keeps only in-frame clonotypes and omits some of them. The repertoire consists of about 120,000 clones, with roughly 80% occurring once and the leading ten covering 5% to 8%. The source material was peripheral blood. These receptors were taken from a man aged 70 or older with acute or convalescent COVID-19.

Here the CDR3 reads CASSPSGTAQAYGYTF. The DNA for the CDR3 is TGTGCCAGCAGCCCTTCCGGGACAGCCCAGGCCTATGGCTACACCTTC. The gene calls are TRBV5-4 and TRBJ1-2; 7 nucleotides align to TRBD1. The CDR3 sequence is 16 residues long. Germline values: CDR1 SGHNT, CDR2 YYREEE (reference sequence). The ends lost 4 bases at V and 4 bases at J; junction bases unmatched: 13.

The CDR3 reads CASSLRAGVTDTQYF. The CDR3 bases are TGTGCCAGCAGCTTACGAGCGGGAGTCACAGATACGCAGTATTTT. This chain joins TRBV7-2 and TRBJ2-3; 8 positions match TRBD2. The CDR3 spans 15 residues. V gave up 2 bases and J gave up 2 bases; unmatched junction bases: 3. Germline CDR1 SGHTA, CDR2 FQGNSA. The variable domain in full, with the rest retrieved from reference TRBV7-2 and TRBJ2-3, is GAGVSQSPSNKVTEKGKDVELRCDPISGHTALYWYRQSLGQGLEFLIYFQGNSAPDKSGLPSDRFSAERTGGSVSTLTIQRTQQEDSAVYLCASSLRAGVTDTQYFGPGTRLTVL.

The chain has TRBV7-2 and TRBJ1-4; perhaps TRBD1 as D (6 bases). Trimming pared 5 bases from V and 5 bases from J, leaving 15 bases between. The CDR3 contains 15 residues. CDR1 and CDR2 from the germline V gene are SGHTA and FQGNSA. The chain's CDR3 is CASSPRDIENEKLFF. For the CDR3, the DNA is TGTGCCAGCAGCCCACGGGACATTGAAAATGAAAAACTGTTTTTT.

V and J are TRBV25-1 and TRBJ2-1, with unresolved D. There are 14 residues in the CDR3. Germline V CDR1 and CDR2: MGHDK, SYGVNS. V was trimmed by 5 bases and J by 12 bases, leaving 20 bases between them. CDR3 nucleotide sequence: TGTGCCAGCAGTCCAAGACTCTCTAAAACGGCGCAGTTCTTC. Residues: CASSPRLSKTAQFF.

The chain links TRBV7-2 to TRBJ1-2; no clear D gene. The germline gives CDR1 SGHTA, CDR2 FQGNSA. V was cut by 3 bases and J by 12 bases, with 8 bases left in between. CDR3 size: 10 residues. The DNA of the CDR3 is TGTGCCAGCAGCTTGCCTATAAACACCTTC. It yields the protein CASSLPINTF.

Regarding this clone: Other DNA sequences in the sample encode the same CDR3. V is TRBV7-3 and J is TRBJ2-3; no clear D. In germline, CDR1 is SGHTA, CDR2 FQGTGA. The CDR3 is 12 amino acids. Deletions cut 4 bases from V and 2 bases from J, with 4 bases between. In DNA form, the CDR3 reads TGTGCCAGCAGCTCCTCCACAGATACGCAGTATTTT. Its protein is CASSSSTDTQYF.

V is TRBV7-2 and J is TRBJ2-6; tentative D call: TRBD1 (5 bases). The CDR3 length is 18 residues. The V end was cut by 3 bases, the J end by 0 bases, with 15 bases between. Germline lookup yields CDR1 SGHTA and CDR2 FQGNSA. CDR3 sequence (DNA): TGTGCCAGCAGCTTCACGACAGTGACCAGCTCTGGGGCCAACGTCCTGACTTTC. Amino acids: CASSFTTVTSSGANVLTF. Combining the CDR3 with reference TRBV7-2 and TRBJ2-6 gives the whole variable domain GAGVSQSPSNKVTEKGKDVELRCDPISGHTALYWYRQSLGQGLEFLIYFQGNSAPDKSGLPSDRFSAERTGGSVSTLTIQRTQQEDSAVYLCASSFTTVTSSGANVLTFGAGSRLTVL.

The V call is TRBV27, the J call TRBJ2-3; D uncertain. CDR1 is MNHEY and CDR2 is SMNVEV in the germline V gene (reference sequence). The CDR3 is made up of 13 amino acids. The V end lost 1 base, the J end lost 4 bases, and 6 bases lay between the germline ends. Written as DNA, the CDR3 is TGTGCCAGCAGTTTATTCCGGGCAGATACGCAGTATTTT. It specifies CASSLFRADTQYF.

This clone was counted between two and nine times. Other DNA sequences in the sample encode the same CDR3. The rearrangement links TRBV2 to TRBJ2-7; tentatively, D is TRBD1 (5 bases). Looked up from germline, CDR1 is SNHLY and CDR2 is FYNNEI. The CDR3 totals 14 residues. V was shortened by 6 bases and J by 3 bases, with 15 bases between the two germline ends. CDR3 sequence: CASSERGRIYEQYF. The CDR3 nucleotides are TGTGCCAGCAGCGAAAGGGGCAGAATCTACGAGCAGTACTTC.

This clone was counted a single time. V usage is TRBV4-1 and J usage is TRBJ1-5, with 7 positions matching TRBD1. The CDR3 sequence is 14 residues long. The V gene's germline CDR1 is MGHRA and CDR2 YSYEKL. The V gene end was trimmed by 3 bases and the J gene end by 6 bases; junction bases not matched to a gene: 5. The CDR3 protein is CASSQRQGVQPQHF. CDR3 coding DNA: TGCGCCAGCAGCCAGCGACAGGGTGTTCAGCCCCAGCATTTT.

The chain is built from TRBV18 and TRBJ1-2; D remains unclear. The CDR3 spans 16 residues. CDR1 and CDR2 from the germline V gene are KGHSH and LQKENI. V was pared by 0 bases and J by 2 bases, with 13 bases between. As DNA, the CDR3 is TGTGCCAGCTCACCACCTCTGGGAGGGATCAACTATGGCTACACCTTC. Encoded protein: CASSPPLGGINYGYTF.

The table lists this clone with a count of one. DNA of the CDR3: TGTGCCAGCAGCCTCGGGACAGGGGCGTCGGGCTATGGCTACACCTTC. Translating gives CASSLGTGASGYGYTF. The chain is built from TRBV5-5 and TRBJ1-2; 10 nucleotides align to TRBD1. Germline V gene sequence: CDR1 SGHKS, CDR2 YYEKEE (reference sequence). Trimming at V came to 4 bases and at J to 4 bases, leaving 10 bases not matched to a gene. CDR3 size: 16 residues.

The chain has TRBV7-9 and TRBJ1-2; the match to TRBD1 covers 10 bases. Germline lookup yields CDR1 SEHNR and CDR2 FQNEAQ (reference sequence). V was clipped by 6 bases and J by 8 bases; unmatched bases: 12. This CDR3 is built from 15 residues. Written as DNA, the CDR3 is TGTGCCAGCAGGGGACCCCGACAGGGGGCGGGAGGCTACACCTTC. Translated: CASRGPRQGAGGYTF.

The chain joins TRBV12-3 or TRBV12-4 to TRBJ2-7; possible D gene TRBD2, 6 bases. The ends were cut back, 3 bases at V and 4 bases at J, with 10 bases in the middle. This CDR3 has 13 residues. The CDR3 region has the DNA TGTGCCAGCAGTTTTGAGGAGGGTTACGAGCAGTACTTC. This encodes CASSFEEGYEQYF.

The J gene is TRBJ2-5, the V gene TRBV9, with TRBD2 identical over 10 bases. Germline CDR1 and CDR2: SGDLS and YYNGEE. V gave up 4 bases and J gave up 7 bases; unmatched junction bases: 4. This CDR3 has 13 residues. CDR3 in amino acids: CASSLSGGGTQYF. CDR3 nucleotide sequence: TGTGCCAGCAGCCTCAGCGGGGGGGGGACCCAGTACTTC. The entire variable domain, with the rest obtained from reference TRBV9 and TRBJ2-5, is as follows: DSGVTQTPKHLITATGQRVTLRCSPRSGDLSVYWYQQSLDQGLQFLIQYYNGEERAKGNILERFSAQQFPDLHSELNLSSLELGDSALYFCASSLSGGGTQYFGPGTRLLVL.

Worth noting for this clone: Other nucleotide sequences in the sample specify the same CDR3. CDR3 DNA sequence: TGTGCCAGCAGCTTAAGGGGGGGACAGGGGAATCAGCCCCAGCATTTT. This translates into CASSLRGGQGNQPQHF. This chain links TRBV13 with TRBJ1-5, with 10 nucleotides matching TRBD1. The CDR3 runs 16 residues. The germline gives CDR1 PRHDT, CDR2 FYEKMQ (reference sequence). The junction had 5 bases not matched to a gene; V was cut back by 2 bases and J by 4 bases. Filled out from reference TRBV13 and TRBJ1-5, the complete variable domain reads AAGVIQSPRHLIKEKRETATLKCYPIPRHDTVYWYQQGPGQDPQFLISFYEKMQSDKGSIPDRFSAQQFSDYHSELNMSSLELGDSALYFCASSLRGGQGNQPQHFGDGTRLSIL.

This clone appeared once. V usage is TRBV6-6 and J usage is TRBJ2-3, with 10 bases fitting TRBD2. V trimming: 4 bases; J trimming: 5 bases; junction bases outside the gene matches: 9. There are 16 residues in the CDR3. Germline assignment: CDR1 MNHNY and CDR2 SVGAGI (reference sequence). In nucleotides, the CDR3 is TGTGCCAGCAGTTCTTGGCTAGCGGGAGCCCAAGATACGCAGTATTTT. It specifies CASSSWLAGAQDTQYF.

This chain uses TRBV6-5 with TRBJ1-1; 7 bases map to TRBD1. Germline lookup yields CDR1 MNHEY and CDR2 SVGAGI. The CDR3 sequence is 16 residues long. J lost 1 base, V lost 2 bases, and 7 bases had no gene match. The CDR3 here is CASSYINRGQNTEAFF. The CDR3 DNA is TGTGCCAGCAGTTACATTAACAGGGGTCAGAACACTGAAGCTTTCTTT.

This chain connects TRBV4-2 to TRBJ2-5; D is possibly TRBD1 (5 bases). Germline CDR1 is LGHNA and CDR2 is YNFKEQ. With 1 base removed from V and 5 bases from J, the gap between germline ends came to 8 bases. The CDR3 has 13 residues. The CDR3 is CASSQVSGETQYF. CDR3 nucleotides: TGTGCCAGCAGCCAAGTGTCAGGGGAGACCCAGTACTTC.

The chain uses TRBV5-1 and TRBJ2-3; D is undetermined. V was pared by 1 base and J by 5 bases, with 11 bases between. Germline values: CDR1 SGHRS, CDR2 YFSETQ. The CDR3 contains 14 residues. The CDR3 sequence is CASSLSGRGDTQYF. The CDR3 bases are TGCGCCAGCAGCTTGTCCGGCCGAGGAGATACGCAGTATTTT.

The rearrangement joins TRBV27 to TRBJ1-1, with 8 positions matching TRBD1. V shed 4 bases and J 5 bases; nucleotides not matched to a gene: 9. The CDR3 loop spans 15 amino acids. CDR1 and CDR2 (germline): MNHEY, SMNVEV (reference sequence). The CDR3 nucleotides read TGTGCCAGCAGTTCGTCTCAGGGGGCTTGGACTGAAGCTTTCTTT. Translating gives CASSSSQGAWTEAFF.

The V and J genes are TRBV19 and TRBJ1-2, with TRBD1 matching over 7 bases. Germline CDR1 reads LNHDA; CDR2 reads SQIVND (reference sequence). The CDR3 loop spans 15 amino acids. The trim removed 7 bases at V and 4 bases at J, leaving 12 bases unmatched. This CDR3 reads CASTPGQVDSYGYTF. CDR3 bases: TGTGCCAGTACCCCTGGACAGGTCGACAGCTATGGCTACACCTTC.

A word on this clone: At the DNA level, this CDR3 is encoded by other sequences in the same sample as well. J is TRBJ2-1 and V is TRBV29-1, with 8 nucleotides matching TRBD1. V lost 6 bases to trimming and J lost 3 bases; unmatched junction nucleotides: 4. The CDR3 has 13 residues. Germline CDR1 SQVTM, CDR2 ANQGSEA. The CDR3 loop reads CSVVGQGYNEQFF. CDR3 sequence (DNA): TGCAGCGTGGTAGGACAGGGCTACAATGAGCAGTTCTTC.

V gene TRBV5-1 combines with J gene TRBJ2-3; D uncertain. Trimming shortened V by 0 bases and J by 1 base, and 9 bases separated the two germline ends. CDR3 length: 15 amino acids. CDR1 is SGHRS and CDR2 is YFSETQ in the germline V gene. CDR3 DNA: TGCGCCAGCAGCTTGGTAAACGCGGGCACAGATACGCAGTATTTT. Its protein is CASSLVNAGTDTQYF.

The chain recombines TRBV9 with TRBJ1-2; D ambiguous. The germline CDR1 and CDR2 sequences are SGDLS and YYNGEE. The CDR3 loop spans 13 amino acids. V was clipped by 0 bases and J by 8 bases, with 11 bases between them. The CDR3 spells CASSVGAGWGYTF. As DNA, the CDR3 is TGTGCCAGCAGCGTAGGTGCAGGTTGGGGCTACACCTTC.